Presented here are 17 T cell receptor beta chains from one specimen sequenced in a study of T-cell reconstitution after alpha-beta-depleted transplantation in children. Using unique molecular identifiers, the investigators prepared the TCRbeta library. TCRdb reprocessed the PCR reads via MiXCR and lists one record per CDR3 protein. Among roughly 200,000 distinct CDR3 sequences, about 14% were seen once, and the ten largest hold around 13%. The starting material was PBMCs from the stem cell graft donor, obtained from the stem cell graft. The receptors were gathered from a human donor who donated a stem cell graft to a child with acute lymphoblastic leukemia.

This clonotype was counted at least ten times. V usage is TRBV7-8 and J usage is TRBJ2-7, with D maybe TRBD2 (6 bases). Germline V gene lookup returns CDR1 SGHVS and CDR2 FQNEAQ. The CDR3 consists of 16 residues. V shed 7 bases and J shed 2 bases, with 21 bases lying between them. In nucleotides, the CDR3 is TGTGCCAGCACCCCCTATGGGGAGGCGGCGACCTACGAGCAGTACTTC. Its protein is CASTPYGEAATYEQYF.

The table lists this clonotype with many counts. The chain is built from TRBV7-8 and TRBJ1-1; D is unresolved. This CDR3 is 14 amino acids long. V gave up 0 bases and J gave up 5 bases, with 10 bases separating them. CDR1 is SGHVS and CDR2 is FQNEAQ in the germline V gene. This chain's CDR3 is CASSLARESTEAFF. CDR3 nucleotide sequence: TGTGCCAGCAGCTTAGCTCGGGAGTCGACTGAAGCTTTCTTT.

At least ten counts were recorded for this clonotype. The chain carries TRBV12-3 or TRBV12-4 and TRBJ2-3, with 10 bases identical to TRBD1. The CDR3 sequence is 15 residues long. The junction had 9 bases not matched to a gene; V was cut back by 7 bases and J by 5 bases. This chain's CDR3 is CASTLDRGPGDTQYF. DNA for the CDR3: TGTGCCAGCACCCTCGACAGGGGGCCGGGAGATACGCAGTATTTT.

This clonotype was seen many times. The V and J genes are TRBV5-1 and TRBJ2-6; D gene uncertain. Between the trimmed V and J ends, which lost 6 bases and 0 bases, there was a span of 10 bases. Looked up from germline, CDR1 is SGHRS and CDR2 is YFSETQ. The CDR3 loop spans 15 amino acids. The CDR3 loop is CASTPDISGANVLTF. The CDR3, as DNA: TGCGCCAGCACCCCCGACATCTCTGGGGCCAACGTCCTGACTTTC.

This clonotype was counted only a few times. The chain carries TRBV5-1 and TRBJ2-1; 14 nucleotides match TRBD2. V shed 4 bases and J 8 bases; nucleotides not matched to a gene: 8. The CDR3 covers 16 residues. CDR1 SGHRS and CDR2 YFSETQ come from the germline V gene. The CDR3 DNA is TGCGCCAGCAGCCGGAGACTAGCGGGAGGGCCGGATGAGCAGTTCTTC. Translated: CASSRRLAGGPDEQFF.

This clonotype was counted many times. This chain joins TRBV12-3 or TRBV12-4 and TRBJ2-1; D is unclear. Trimming left V 6 bases short and J 0 bases short, with 21 bases between. This CDR3 region has 18 residues. The CDR3 region is CASSLLFGRGSSYNEQFF. The DNA of the CDR3 is TGTGCCAGCAGCCTTTTATTCGGGCGCGGAAGCTCCTACAATGAGCAGTTCTTC.

This clonotype was recorded many times. J is TRBJ1-1 and V is TRBV5-1; D is unresolved. V lost 1 base, J lost 3 bases, and 7 bases lay in between. The CDR3 is made up of 13 amino acids. The germline gives CDR1 SGHRS, CDR2 YFSETQ. CDR3: CASSLFGDTEAFF. The CDR3 DNA follows: TGCGCCAGCAGCTTGTTCGGGGACACTGAAGCTTTCTTT.

The V and J genes are TRBV20-1 and TRBJ2-1; no reliable D call. Trimming cost V 0 bases and J 5 bases, with 17 bases left between them. Per the germline V gene, CDR1 is DFQATT and CDR2 is SNEGSKA (reference sequence). This CDR3 spans 16 amino acids. The CDR3 sequence is CSARDRLLVGNNEQFF. Here the CDR3 DNA reads TGCAGTGCTAGAGATCGACTGCTAGTAGGGAACAATGAGCAGTTCTTC.

V usage is TRBV20-1 and J usage is TRBJ2-3; weak D call: TRBD1 (6 bases). V was clipped by 4 bases and J by 4 bases, with 18 bases between them. Germline V CDR1 and CDR2: DFQATT, SNEGSKA (reference sequence). CDR3 length: 15 residues. Written as DNA, the CDR3 is TGCAGTGCTAATAGCGCAGGGGCCCTCGCAGATACGCAGTATTTT. It is translated as CSANSAGALADTQYF.

This clonotype was observed many times. This chain connects TRBV5-1 to TRBJ2-3; 7 bases map to TRBD2. The CDR3 runs to 13 residues. Germline-derived CDR1 and CDR2 are SGHRS and YFSETQ. With 4 bases clipped from V and 4 bases from J, the junction kept 3 bases outside the gene matches. The CDR3 DNA follows: TGCGCCAGCAGCGAACGGGAGGCAGATACGCAGTATTTT. As protein: CASSEREADTQYF.

V usage is TRBV5-1 and J usage is TRBJ2-3; TRBD2 aligns across 9 bases. Germline V gene sequence: CDR1 SGHRS, CDR2 YFSETQ. The CDR3 is made up of 16 amino acids. J lost 2 bases, V lost 0 bases, and 4 bases had no gene match. CDR3 sequence (DNA): TGCGCCAGCAGCTTGGTAGCGGGAGTTGACACAGATACGCAGTATTTT. Translated, it gives CASSLVAGVDTDTQYF. The full variable domain, rest sourced from reference TRBV5-1 and TRBJ2-3, is KAGVTQTPRYLIKTRGQQVTLSCSPISGHRSVSWYQQTPGQGLQFLFEYFSETQRNKGNFPGRFSGRQFSNSRSEMNVSTLELGDSALYLCASSLVAGVDTDTQYFGPGTRLTVL.

This clonotype was seen ten or more times. The V and J genes are TRBV27 and TRBJ2-5; tentative D call: TRBD1 (6 bases). V shed 4 bases and J shed 1 base, with 13 bases lying between them. There are 15 residues in the CDR3. Germline values: CDR1 MNHEY, CDR2 SMNVEV (reference sequence). The CDR3 nucleotides read TGTGCCAGCAGTTCAACAGGGAAGATCCAAGAGACCCAGTACTTC. This gives the protein CASSSTGKIQETQYF.

This clonotype has a count of ten or more. This chain joins TRBV5-1 and TRBJ1-1; D uncertain. The CDR3 contains 13 residues. Deletions cut 2 bases from V and 1 base from J, with 6 bases between. Per the germline V gene, CDR1 is SGHRS and CDR2 is YFSETQ. The CDR3 loop is CASSFLQNTEAFF. In DNA form, the CDR3 reads TGCGCCAGCAGCTTCTTACAGAACACTGAAGCTTTCTTT.

This clonotype was observed many times. The V gene is TRBV20-1, the J gene TRBJ1-3; 8 bases line up with TRBD1. Germline V gene data show CDR1 as DFQATT and CDR2 as SNEGSKA (reference sequence). The J segment lost 2 bases and the V segment lost 0 bases, leaving 9 bases of the junction unmatched. There are 17 residues in the CDR3. CDR3: CSARDPRAGGPGNTIYF. As DNA, the CDR3 is TGCAGTGCTAGAGATCCTAGGGCAGGGGGCCCTGGAAACACCATATATTTT.

This clonotype was counted between two and nine times. Being one base from a much bigger clone, this may be a read error. The V gene is TRBV29-1, the J gene TRBJ2-5; possibly TRBD1 for D (5 bases). V was trimmed by 5 bases and J by 10 bases, leaving 14 bases between them. Germline-derived CDR1 and CDR2 are SQVTM and ANQGSEA. CDR3 length equals 11 residues. The CDR3 coding sequence is TGCAGCGTTCATGACAGCCGTAGCCAGTACTTC. Translated, it gives CSVHDSRSQYF.

This clonotype showed up many times. The V call is TRBV29-1, the J call TRBJ1-1; unclear D gene. The germline CDR1 and CDR2 sequences are SQVTM and ANQGSEA. Trimming took off 4 bases at V and 1 base at J, with 10 bases between the two ends. CDR3 length equals 13 residues. In DNA, the CDR3 is TGCAGCGTTGGTAGGCAGCCGAACACTGAAGCTTTCTTT. Translating it yields CSVGRQPNTEAFF. Full variable domain (outside the CDR3, taken from reference TRBV29-1 and TRBJ1-1): SAVISQKPSRDICQRGTSLTIQCQVDSQVTMMFWYRQQPGQSLTLIATANQGSEATYESGFVIDKFPISRPNLTFSTLTVSNMSPEDSSIYLCSVGRQPNTEAFFGQGTRLTVV.

This rearrangement joins TRBV2 to TRBJ2-7, with a tentative D call TRBD1 (5 bases). This CDR3 contains 12 residues. V lost 4 bases to trimming and J lost 2 bases, with 6 bases between them. Germline-derived CDR1 and CDR2 are SNHLY and FYNNEI. In DNA, the CDR3 is TGTGCCAGCAGTGGGACACCCTACGAGCAGTACTTC. Residues: CASSGTPYEQYF.